The T cell receptor (beta chain) under discussion was sequenced for a study of T cells in Graves' hyperthyroidism and ophthalmopathy. Study-level information: At the time of initial diagnosis and before any treatment, peripheral blood was collected.

This clonotype was detected ten times or more. From RNA transcripts, TCR beta CDR3 regions were amplified. With the HTBI primer set, the TCR CDR3 went through a first round of RT-PCR. TCRdb fed the multiplex PCR reads into MiXCR, producing one record per CDR3 protein. The sample has 460,000 or so distinct CDR3 sequences; approximately 15% are singletons. This clonotype originated in a woman between 18 and 30 years old with Graves' hyperthyroidism. Specimen: blood.

The CDR3 DNA follows: TGTGCCAGCAGTCGGTGGTTCCGTATCAATGAGCAGTTCTTC. It is translated as CASSRWFRINEQFF. The chain uses TRBV12-3 or TRBV12-4 and TRBJ2-1, with D unresolved. The CDR3 length is 14 residues. Trimming removed 5 bases at V and 6 bases at J, with 14 bases between.